This T cell receptor beta chain derives from a study of synovial regulatory T cells in juvenile arthritis. Study background: One patient received methotrexate plus infliximab; one lacked treatment information.

As for this clone: Its antigen is undetermined.

HLA-DR+ Treg cells made up the iaTreg subset. Using immunoSEQ multiplex PCR, the repertoire was profiled, and TCRdb retains in-frame clones only, with some absent. The table lists around 9,000 clones, with about 1.7% in the top ten. The CDR3 covers 12 residues. DNA is not recorded here. The germline V gene encodes CDR1 SGHDT and CDR2 YYEEEE. Whole-study results and caveats: Synovial Treg CDR3 sequences overlapped more with iaTregs than other circulating Tregs. Synovial Teff and blood CPL repertoires partially overlapped with iaTreg TCR repertoires, which were largely patient-private. TCR diversity was lower in inflammation-associated blood Treg cells than in other blood Treg cells.

Source material: Treg cells from blood. Subset described: HLA-DR+ inflammation-associated blood Treg cells. V and J are TRBV5-6 and TRBJ2-7; there is no DNA to check the TCRdb D call of TRBD1. This sequence was found in a donor aged 2-29 years with juvenile idiopathic arthritis. CDR3 region: CASSLRGYEQCF.